Below, 24 T cell receptor beta chains from the same sample are listed, as sequenced in a study of shared clonotypes between healthy human individuals. Repertoires were generated with immunoSEQ multiplex PCR, while TCRdb's copy carries only in-frame clones and drops some. The sample has under 550,000 clones; about 96% are singletons. Material: naive CD4+ T cells sorted from blood. Subset of the sample: CD45RA+ positively selected. These receptors all stem from a woman in her 30s in good health.

The chain couples TRBV5-1 to TRBJ2-6, with D unclear. The CDR3 runs 19 residues. The V end lost 4 bases, the J end lost 1 base, and 21 bases lay between the germline ends. Germline CDR1 SGHRS, CDR2 YFSETQ. The chain's CDR3 is CASSQRSRTLQSGANVLTF. CDR3 nucleotides: TGCGCCAGCAGCCAGAGGAGTCGCACCTTACAATCTGGGGCCAACGTCCTGACTTTC.

This chain joins TRBV11-1 and TRBJ2-3, with a tentative D call TRBD2 (6 bases). Germline CDR1 reads SGHAT; CDR2 reads FQDESV (reference sequence). The V end was cut by 6 bases, the J end by 6 bases, with 19 bases between. The CDR3 consists of 15 residues. CDR3 protein: CASRVMPGESDTQYF. CDR3 nucleotide sequence: TGTGCCAGCAGAGTCATGCCGGGAGAGTCTGATACGCAGTATTTT.

The chain combines TRBV14 with TRBJ1-1; the D gene is possibly TRBD1 (5 bases). The CDR3 contains 14 residues. The germline gives CDR1 SGHDN, CDR2 FVKESK. Between the trimmed V and J ends, which lost 5 bases and 3 bases, there was a span of 13 bases. CDR3 DNA: TGTGCCAGCAGCTCGACCCGGGGGGACACTGAAGCTTTCTTT. It is translated as CASSSTRGDTEAFF.

The CDR3 sequence is CASSLGALRGEQYF. The CDR3 nucleotides read TGTGCCAGCAGCTTGGGGGCCCTAAGGGGTGAGCAGTACTTC. The genes are TRBV5-8 and TRBJ2-7; D perhaps matches TRBD1 (5 bases). Between the trimmed V and J ends, which lost 0 bases and 7 bases, there was a span of 14 bases. This CDR3 contains 14 residues. CDR1 SGHTS and CDR2 YDEGEE come from the germline V gene.

This chain connects TRBV28 to TRBJ2-2; TRBD1 might be the D (5 bases). Per the germline V gene, CDR1 is MDHEN and CDR2 is SYDVKM. The ends were cut back, 3 bases at V and 3 bases at J, with 14 bases in the middle. There are 16 residues in the CDR3. The CDR3 loop is CASSLGPTTHTGELFF. In nucleotides, the CDR3 is TGTGCCAGCAGTTTGGGGCCAACTACCCACACCGGGGAGCTGTTTTTT.

The chain couples TRBV27 to TRBJ1-1; 7 nucleotides line up with TRBD1. The CDR3 has 15 amino acids. CDR1 is MNHEY and CDR2 is SMNVEV in the germline V gene (reference sequence). V dropped 4 bases and J dropped 5; count of bases not matched to a gene: 10. CDR3 protein: CASSSPGTAFTEAFF. For the CDR3, the DNA is TGTGCCAGCAGTTCCCCCGGGACAGCTTTTACTGAAGCTTTCTTT.

The gene calls are TRBV5-1 and TRBJ1-1, with D perhaps matching TRBD1 (6 bases). Germline V gives CDR1 SGHRS, CDR2 YFSETQ. V was pared by 2 bases and J by 6 bases, with 26 bases between. The CDR3 length is 18 residues. CDR3 amino acids: CASSLGLGKAGAKAEAFF. The CDR3 DNA follows: TGCGCCAGCAGCTTAGGTCTGGGTAAGGCGGGGGCTAAGGCTGAAGCTTTCTTT.

The chain uses TRBV14 and TRBJ2-7; 12 bases fit TRBD2. The J segment lost 4 bases and the V segment lost 4 bases, leaving 11 bases of the junction unmatched. The CDR3 totals 17 residues. CDR1 SGHDN and CDR2 FVKESK come from the germline V gene. CDR3 sequence reads: CASSPLRMTSGGYEQYF. Written as DNA, the CDR3 is TGTGCCAGCAGCCCGCTTAGAATGACTAGCGGGGGATACGAGCAGTACTTC.

The chain couples TRBV28 to TRBJ2-7; 7 positions agree with TRBD1. Per germline, CDR1 MDHEN and CDR2 SYDVKM. The CDR3 runs 11 residues. J gave up 13 bases and V 5 bases, and 8 bases lay outside the gene matches. CDR3 loop: CASSDRVQEYF. CDR3 sequence (DNA): TGTGCCAGCAGTGACAGGGTGCAGGAATACTTC.

This clone was seen only once. The chain is built from TRBV11-2 and TRBJ2-7; D unclear. This CDR3 is 12 amino acids long. Trimming took 0 bases from V and 6 from J, leaving 6 bases between them. CDR1 is SGHAT, CDR2 FQNNGV, per germline. The CDR3 DNA reads as TGTGCCAGCAGCTTAGATCGGGTCGAGCAGTACTTC. This sequence encodes CASSLDRVEQYF.

The DNA for the CDR3 is TGCGCCAGCAGCCGCCGACTAGCGGACAACAATGAGCAGTTCTTC. It specifies CASSRRLADNNEQFF. V usage is TRBV5-1 and J usage is TRBJ2-1, with 9 positions matching TRBD2. With 4 bases clipped from V and 5 bases from J, the junction kept 7 bases outside the gene matches. Germline V gene lookup returns CDR1 SGHRS and CDR2 YFSETQ. The CDR3 has 15 amino acids.

The chain has TRBV9 and TRBJ2-3; D may be TRBD2 (6 bases). Germline CDR1 SGDLS, CDR2 YYNGEE. The V gene lost 0 bases and the J gene lost 2 bases, with 7 bases spanning the gap. The CDR3 sequence is 14 residues long. CDR3 sequence: CASSVGGDTDTQYF. The DNA for the CDR3 is TGTGCCAGCAGCGTAGGGGGGGACACAGATACGCAGTATTTT.

J is TRBJ2-1 and V is TRBV19; D unclear. The CDR3 extends over 16 amino acids. Germline V gene lookup returns CDR1 LNHDA and CDR2 SQIVND (reference sequence). Trimming removed 0 bases from V and 0 bases from J, with 9 bases in between. This chain's CDR3 is CASSIDPGSSYNEQFF. Here the CDR3 DNA reads TGTGCCAGTAGTATAGACCCGGGTAGCTCCTACAATGAGCAGTTCTTC.

The chain has TRBV18 and TRBJ2-1, with 8 bases that match TRBD2. The CDR3 extends over 14 amino acids. The V segment lost 6 bases and the J segment 8 bases; nucleotides outside the gene matches: 9. Germline CDR1 KGHSH, CDR2 LQKENI. CDR3 protein: CASSRLASRDEQFF. Written as DNA, the CDR3 is TGTGCCAGCTCCCGACTAGCGAGCAGGGATGAGCAGTTCTTC.

V and J are TRBV6-5 and TRBJ1-5; no clear D. V lost 2 bases to trimming and J lost 3 bases, with 8 bases between them. Per germline, CDR1 MNHEY and CDR2 SVGAGI. This CDR3 comprises 14 residues. The CDR3 spells CASSYPGYNQPQHF. CDR3 in DNA: TGTGCCAGCAGTTACCCGGGGTACAATCAGCCCCAGCATTTT.

CDR3 coding DNA: TGTGCCTGGAAGGGACTAGCTTCTGAGCAGTTCTTC. Protein sequence: CAWKGLASEQFF. The rearrangement links TRBV30 to TRBJ2-1; 9 bases are a match to TRBD2. This CDR3 comprises 12 residues. V lost 4 bases to trimming and J lost 9 bases; unmatched junction nucleotides: 4. In germline, CDR1 is GTSNPN, CDR2 SVGIG (reference sequence).

The chain employs TRBV7-9 and TRBJ1-2; 7 positions agree with TRBD1. There are 15 residues in the CDR3. With 5 bases clipped from V and 0 bases from J, the junction kept 6 bases outside the gene matches. Germline CDR1 is SEHNR and CDR2 is FQNEAQ (reference sequence). Here the CDR3 reads CASSPGTGANYGYTF. The CDR3, as DNA: TGTGCCAGCAGCCCGGGAACAGGGGCTAACTATGGCTACACCTTC.

The DNA for the CDR3 is TGTGCCAGCAGTTTACCTGGGGCTGGAAGTCGGGAGCAGTACTTC. Translated, it gives CASSLPGAGSREQYF. The rearrangement links TRBV28 to TRBJ2-7, with a weak D call TRBD1 (5 bases). This CDR3 is built from 15 residues. Germline CDR1 reads MDHEN; CDR2 reads SYDVKM. V was trimmed by 2 bases and J by 7 bases, leaving 18 bases between them. Full variable domain (missing parts from reference TRBV28 and TRBJ2-7): DVKVTQSSRYLVKRTGEKVFLECVQDMDHENMFWYRQDPGLGLRLIYFSYDVKMKEKGDIPEGYSVSREKKERFSLILESASTNQTSMYLCASSLPGAGSREQYFGPGTRLTVT.

The rearrangement joins TRBV7-9 to TRBJ2-5; 13 bases agree with TRBD2. The V and J ends lost 4 bases and 2 bases, in that order; junction bases with no gene match: 10. Germline V gives CDR1 SEHNR, CDR2 FQNEAQ (reference sequence). This CDR3 has 18 amino acids. The CDR3 protein is CASSWVSGTSGKQETQYF. In DNA, the CDR3 is TGTGCCAGCAGCTGGGTTTCCGGGACTAGCGGGAAACAAGAGACCCAGTACTTC.

The rearrangement joins TRBV10-3 to TRBJ2-7; D might be TRBD2 (6 bases). The CDR3 sequence is 16 residues long. The ends were cut back, 0 bases at V and 0 bases at J, with 12 bases in the middle. Germline V gives CDR1 ENHRY, CDR2 SYGVKD. The CDR3: CAISESNWRDSYEQYF. As DNA, the CDR3 is TGTGCCATCAGTGAGTCGAACTGGCGGGACTCCTACGAGCAGTACTTC.

This CDR3 reads CASSRSYDTQYF. CDR3 DNA: TGTGCCAGCAGTCGTTCGTATGATACGCAGTATTTT. This chain connects TRBV27 to TRBJ2-3, with D unresolved. Per germline, CDR1 MNHEY and CDR2 SMNVEV (reference sequence). V lost 5 bases and J lost 6, with 9 bases in between. CDR3 size: 12 residues.

The chain links TRBV6-5 to TRBJ2-2, with D maybe TRBD2 (6 bases). The germline V and J ends were trimmed by 6 bases and 1 base, with 9 bases remaining between them. Per germline, CDR1 MNHEY and CDR2 SVGAGI. The CDR3 runs to 14 residues. Here the CDR3 DNA reads TGTGCCAGCAGAATTAGCGGGAACACCGGGGAGCTGTTTTTT. This encodes CASRISGNTGELFF.

The chain carries TRBV29-1 and TRBJ1-5; D not resolved. V gave up 4 bases and J gave up 0 bases, with 7 bases separating them. The CDR3 is 13 amino acids. Per germline, CDR1 SQVTM and CDR2 ANQGSEA. The CDR3 here is CSVGFNSNQPQHF. The CDR3 coding sequence is TGCAGCGTTGGGTTCAATAGCAATCAGCCCCAGCATTTT. Using reference TRBV29-1 and TRBJ1-5 for the parts outside the CDR3, the full variable domain is SAVISQKPSRDICQRGTSLTIQCQVDSQVTMMFWYRQQPGQSLTLIATANQGSEATYESGFVIDKFPISRPNLTFSTLTVSNMSPEDSSIYLCSVGFNSNQPQHFGDGTRLSIL.

The chain is built from TRBV11-2 and TRBJ2-7; 8 nucleotides agree with TRBD2. The CDR3 contains 15 residues. J lost 2 bases, V lost 3 bases, and 6 bases had no gene match. Germline CDR1 SGHAT, CDR2 FQNNGV. The CDR3 region has the DNA TGTGCCAGCAGCTTGTCCGCGGGAGGCACCTACGAGCAGTACTTC. As protein: CASSLSAGGTYEQYF.